A selection of T cell receptor beta chains follows, all from one sample in a study of OX40 agonist ivuxolimab in advanced cancers. Profiled with immunoSEQ multiplex PCR; TCRdb holds only in-frame clones, not every one. The repertoire holds 85,000 to 100,000 clones, with 80% to 90% as singletons. The input for sequencing was CD4+ or CD8+ T cells sorted from blood, taken in a trial of the OX40 agonist ivuxolimab. These receptors all stem from an adult with an advanced solid tumor such as melanoma, head and neck, liver or kidney cancer. CDR3s include the opening cysteine and the closing phenylalanine or tryptophan. The order of the fields is V gene, clone size, CDR3 length, D gene, J gene, CDR3 DNA, CDR3 protein. The D gene is left open where the match is weak. The size entry is marked missing in some rows and otherwise reads once, few, many or a size class.

V: TRBV27; size: many; length: 12; D: -; J: TRBJ1-4; DNA: TGTGCCAGCAGACCGGGTGGGGGCAAACTGTTTTTT; CDR3: CASRPGGGKLFF
V: TRBV5-1; size: once; length: 15; D: -; J: TRBJ1-4; DNA: TGCGCCAGCAGCACTGGACTCACAACTAATGAAAAACTGTTTTTT; CDR3: CASSTGLTTNEKLFF
V: TRBV19; size: once; length: 15; D: TRBD2; J: TRBJ2-1; DNA: TGTGCCAGTTCCGGACGAGCGGGAGGGCGATATGAGCAGTTCTTC; CDR3: CASSGRAGGRYEQFF
V: TRBV19; size: many; length: 14; D: -; J: TRBJ1-1; DNA: TGTGCCAGTAGCTCGAATGTAGGGGCAGGGGAAGCTTTCTTT; CDR3: CASSSNVGAGEAFF
V: TRBV7-3; size: -; length: 15; D: TRBD2; J: TRBJ2-1; DNA: TGTGCCAGCAGCGCAGAGGGACTAGCCTACAATGAGCAGTTCTTC; CDR3: CASSAEGLAYNEQFF
V: TRBV11-3; size: -; length: 13; D: -; J: TRBJ1-2; DNA: TGTGCCAGCAGCTTATCGGGAGGGACTGGCTACACCTTC; CDR3: CASSLSGGTGYTF
V: TRBV19; size: -; length: 16; D: TRBD1; J: TRBJ1-1; DNA: TGTGCCAGTAGACAAACGACAGGGGCGGAGAACACTGAAGCTTTCTTT; CDR3: CASRQTTGAENTEAFF
V: TRBV2; size: -; length: 14; D: -; J: TRBJ1-3; DNA: TGTGCCAGCAGTGAACTGAGCTCTGGAAACACCATATATTTT; CDR3: CASSELSSGNTIYF
V: TRBV5-1; size: -; length: 15; D: TRBD2; J: TRBJ2-7; DNA: TGCGCCAGCAGCACCGTACTAGCGGGAGAAGGCGAGCAGTACTTC; CDR3: CASSTVLAGEGEQYF
V: TRBV5-1; size: -; length: 17; D: TRBD2; J: TRBJ2-1; DNA: TGCGCCAGCCTACAGGGTTCTAGCGGGACTTCCTACAATGAGCAGTTCTTC; CDR3: CASLQGSSGTSYNEQFF
V: TRBV5-4; size: -; length: 13; D: -; J: TRBJ1-1; DNA: TGTGCCAGCAGCCCCCGACTTATGACTGAAGCTTTCTTT; CDR3: CASSPRLMTEAFF
V: TRBV11-3; size: -; length: 16; D: TRBD2; J: TRBJ2-2; DNA: TGTGCCAGCAGCCCCGGGACTAGCGGATACACCGGGGAGCTGTTTTTT; CDR3: CASSPGTSGYTGELFF
V: TRBV11-2; size: -; length: 15; D: -; J: TRBJ2-2; DNA: TGTGCCAGCAGCCCAATAGCGAGGAACACCGGGGAGCTGTTTTTT; CDR3: CASSPIARNTGELFF
V: TRBV7-2; size: -; length: 14; D: TRBD1; J: TRBJ2-3; DNA: TGTGCCAGCAGCTTTGGGACAGCAAGGGATGCGCAGTATTTT; CDR3: CASSFGTARDAQYF
V: TRBV7-8; size: -; length: 15; D: -; J: TRBJ1-1; DNA: TGTGCCAGCAGCTTAATTCAACAGGTGAACACTGAAGCTTTCTTT; CDR3: CASSLIQQVNTEAFF
V: TRBV6-6; size: -; length: 15; D: -; J: TRBJ1-5; DNA: TGTGCCAGCAGCTCGCAGGGGCTCAGCAATCAGCCCCAGCATTTT; CDR3: CASSSQGLSNQPQHF
V: TRBV7-3; size: -; length: 18; D: TRBD1; J: TRBJ2-1; DNA: TGTGCCAGCAGCTCCGGGACAGGAGCTGGGTTGGGGTTCAATGAGCAGTTCTTC; CDR3: CASSSGTGAGLGFNEQFF
V: TRBV7-3; size: -; length: 15; D: -; J: TRBJ1-1; DNA: TGTGCCAGCAGCCACCGGCGTGAGGTGGGGGCTGAAGCTTTCTTT; CDR3: CASSHRREVGAEAFF
V: TRBV7-8; size: -; length: 14; D: -; J: TRBJ1-4; DNA: TGTGCCAGCAGCCTTGGGGGATTCGATGAAAAACTGTTTTTT; CDR3: CASSLGGFDEKLFF
V: TRBV7-6; size: -; length: 18; D: TRBD2; J: TRBJ2-5; DNA: TGTGCCAGCAGCCGAGCTAGCGGGAGCACTGGATTACAAGAGACCCAGTACTTC; CDR3: CASSRASGSTGLQETQYF
V: TRBV30; size: few; length: 15; D: -; J: TRBJ2-3; DNA: TGTGCCTGGAGTATTGGGACCCCTAGCACAGATACGCAGTATTTT; CDR3: CAWSIGTPSTDTQYF
V: TRBV4-1; size: few; length: 15; D: -; J: TRBJ2-5; DNA: TGCGCCAGCAGCCAAGATCACCCTAGGATGGAGACCCAGTACTTC; CDR3: CASSQDHPRMETQYF